This T cell receptor beta chain was recovered during a study of T cells in Graves' hyperthyroidism and ophthalmopathy. Whole-study findings and limits: Most clonotypes expanded in thyroid above 0.001 were likewise present in blood. Ophthalmopathy and stable hyperthyroidism were separated by a 13 V-J model.

This clonotype was recorded at least ten times. Its matching antigen is unknown. Amplified regions were TCR beta CDR3 sequences from RNA transcripts. TCR CDR3 regions were first amplified by RT-PCR with HTBI primers. TCRdb processed the multiplex PCR reads anew with MiXCR; each CDR3 protein has one entry. The sample yields about 640,000 distinct CDR3 sequences, about 45% seen once. Exclusions: uncontrolled infection, other autoimmune disease, pregnancy, lactation. Every diagnosis used clinical symptoms, serum thyroxine and TRAb, thyroid ultrasound and orbital computed tomography. The sample comprised peripheral blood or thyroid tissue (not recorded which). This TCR came from an adult man with Graves' disease, either hyperthyroidism or ophthalmopathy (not recorded which).

The CDR3 reads CSANVDRDGNTIYF. For the CDR3, the DNA is TGCAGTGCTAACGTCGACAGGGATGGAAACACCATATATTTT. The genes are TRBV20-1 and TRBJ1-3; 7 nucleotides agree with TRBD1. The CDR3 totals 14 residues. CDR1 DFQATT and CDR2 SNEGSKA come from the germline V gene (reference sequence). V dropped 4 bases and J dropped 3; count of bases not matched to a gene: 6.